This T cell receptor beta chain was recovered during a study of CD8 T cells in Susac syndrome. Study-wide results and limits: Individuals included in the TCR sequencing and HLA analysis were acknowledged by the study to be relatively few in number.

Note on this clonotype: Antigen: not known.

When the RNA was reverse transcribed, random hexamers were used with an input of 0.5 to 1 ug. Coverage of TCR beta CDR3 amplification by immunoSEQ multiplex PCR extended to 54 Vbeta and 13 Jbeta. TCRdb re-derived calls from the immunoSEQ multiplex PCR reads in MiXCR, one entry per CDR3 protein. This sample carries 180,000 or so distinct CDR3 sequences, about 94% of them seen once, and the ten largest clones take 0.085% to 0.13%. While CD8+ and CD4+ T cells were isolated negatively, TEMRA cells were enriched by FACS. What was sequenced was CD4+ T cells from PBMCs. This TCR came from a human donor in good health.

As DNA, the CDR3 is TGCAGTGCTTGGAAGGGCACCGGGGAGCTGTTTTTT. Its protein is CSAWKGTGELFF. The V and J genes are TRBV20-1 and TRBJ2-2, with D unclear. Trimming removed 5 bases from V and 4 bases from J, with 8 bases in between. This CDR3 is 12 amino acids long. CDR1 DFQATT and CDR2 SNEGSKA come from the germline V gene (reference sequence).